The 25 T cell receptor beta chains given below trace back to one sample, sequenced in a study of cytomegalovirus exposure and HLA in healthy donors. Clones were sequenced by immunoSEQ multiplex PCR, and TCRdb holds only the in-frame ones, with some missing. The repertoire holds 330,000 or so clones, with roughly 85% as singletons. The source material was PBMCs. The receptors stem from a woman under 30 in good health and CMV-seronegative.

This rearrangement joins TRBV28 to TRBJ1-2; TRBD1 agrees at 9 bases. This CDR3 is 13 amino acids long. CDR1 is MDHEN, CDR2 SYDVKM, per germline. The V gene end was trimmed by 6 bases and the J gene end by 11 bases; junction bases not matched to a gene: 10. The CDR3 region has the DNA TGTGCCAGCAGATGGGACAGGGTCTTCGGGTACACCTTC. Protein sequence: CASRWDRVFGYTF.

J is TRBJ2-6 and V is TRBV27; D is perhaps TRBD2 (5 bases). This CDR3 region has 15 residues. The V gene lost 8 bases and the J gene lost 1 base, with 12 bases spanning the gap. The V gene's germline CDR1 is MNHEY and CDR2 SMNVEV (reference sequence). CDR3 sequence reads: CASGGRGSGANVLTF. The CDR3 region has the DNA TGTGCCAGCGGTGGTAGAGGGTCTGGGGCCAACGTCCTGACTTTC.

The rearrangement links TRBV6-5 to TRBJ2-5, with 8 bases identical to TRBD2. This CDR3 has 14 residues. V lost 7 bases to trimming and J lost 3 bases; unmatched junction nucleotides: 7. CDR1 MNHEY and CDR2 SVGAGI come from the germline V gene. The CDR3 is CASTPPGLEETQYF. The CDR3 DNA sequence: TGTGCCAGCACTCCGCCGGGACTAGAAGAGACCCAGTACTTC.

DNA of the CDR3: TGTGCCAGCAGCTTAGGGGGCCCGGACTACGAGCAGTACTTC. It codes for CASSLGGPDYEQYF. The chain is built from TRBV7-3 and TRBJ2-7, with a tentative D call TRBD1 (6 bases). V was cut by 2 bases and J by 3 bases, with 11 bases left in between. Germline CDR1 and CDR2: SGHTA and FQGTGA. CDR3 length: 14 amino acids.

The gene calls are TRBV4-1 and TRBJ2-7; 7 nucleotides line up with TRBD2. V lost 4 bases, J lost 3 bases, and 9 bases stayed unmatched. Per the germline V gene, CDR1 is MGHRA and CDR2 is YSYEKL. This CDR3 is 15 amino acids long. CDR3 protein: CASSPYGGGLYEQYF. CDR3 nucleotide sequence: TGCGCCAGCAGCCCCTACGGGGGAGGGCTCTACGAGCAGTACTTC.

The chain couples TRBV9 to TRBJ2-7, with D tentatively TRBD2 (6 bases). Germline V CDR1 and CDR2: SGDLS, YYNGEE. CDR3 length: 17 amino acids. Deletions cut 2 bases from V and 0 bases from J, with 18 bases between. The CDR3 coding sequence is TGTGCCAGCAGCGTGGGGGATGGCTTGGGACTCTCCTACGAGCAGTACTTC. It codes for CASSVGDGLGLSYEQYF.

The V and J genes are TRBV9 and TRBJ2-7; maybe TRBD2 (5 bases). The CDR3 loop spans 15 amino acids. Germline CDR1 is SGDLS and CDR2 is YYNGEE. With 0 bases removed from V and 7 bases from J, the gap between germline ends came to 17 bases. The CDR3 DNA sequence: TGTGCCAGCAGCGTAGGGCCGGTTGGAGGTGGAGAGCAGTACTTC. Translated, it gives CASSVGPVGGGEQYF.

J is TRBJ2-7 and V is TRBV15, with D unclear. The CDR3 is 14 amino acids. The ends were cut back, 0 bases at V and 2 bases at J, with 8 bases in the middle. Germline CDR1 is LNHNV and CDR2 is YYDKDF (reference sequence). The CDR3 reads CATSRDPGTYEQYF. In DNA, the CDR3 is TGTGCCACCAGCAGAGATCCAGGAACCTACGAGCAGTACTTC.

The V call is TRBV4-1, the J call TRBJ2-7, with 9 nucleotides matching TRBD2. This CDR3 has 16 amino acids. The V segment lost 0 bases and the J segment 7 bases; nucleotides outside the gene matches: 10. Germline-derived CDR1 and CDR2 are MGHRA and YSYEKL. In nucleotides, the CDR3 is TGCGCCAGCAGCCAAGATTCTAGCGGGACACTAGGGGAGCAGTACTTC. Its protein product is CASSQDSSGTLGEQYF.

The chain is built from TRBV7-9 and TRBJ2-1, with 9 bases lining up with TRBD1. After removal of 2 bases from V and 5 bases from J, the junction contained 4 bases not matched to a gene. The CDR3 totals 15 residues. Germline-derived CDR1 and CDR2 are SEHNR and FQNEAQ (reference sequence). The CDR3 loop reads CASSLRDRVNNEQFF. CDR3 bases: TGTGCCAGCAGCTTACGGGACAGGGTCAACAATGAGCAGTTCTTC.

V gene TRBV19 combines with J gene TRBJ2-7, with 10 positions matching TRBD2. V dropped 8 bases and J dropped 5; count of bases not matched to a gene: 9. CDR3 length equals 14 residues. The V gene's germline CDR1 is LNHDA and CDR2 SQIVND (reference sequence). For the CDR3, the DNA is TGTGCCAGTGGCAATAGCGGGAGGCCCCACGAGCAGTACTTC. It yields the protein CASGNSGRPHEQYF.

The V and J genes are TRBV5-4 and TRBJ2-7; 9 nucleotides match TRBD2. The germline V gene has CDR1 SGHNT and CDR2 YYREEE (reference sequence). The CDR3 is made up of 15 amino acids. Trimming at V came to 0 bases and at J to 7 bases, leaving 8 bases not matched to a gene. The CDR3 region has the DNA TGTGCCAGCAGCTTGGTCCCTAGCGGGATCGAGGAGCAGTACTTC. Protein sequence: CASSLVPSGIEEQYF.

The sample holds one count of this clone. This chain connects TRBV2 to TRBJ1-4; possible D gene TRBD1, 5 bases. Trimming stripped 3 bases from V and 4 bases from J, with 9 bases between. The germline CDR1 and CDR2 sequences are SNHLY and FYNNEI. CDR3 length: 14 residues. This chain's CDR3 is CASSDGGSNEKLFF. CDR3 in DNA: TGTGCCAGCAGTGATGGGGGGAGTAATGAAAAACTGTTTTTT.

The chain carries TRBV6-5 and TRBJ2-5, with 7 bases fitting TRBD2. The junction had 3 bases not matched to a gene; V was cut back by 6 bases and J by 2 bases. CDR3 size: 13 residues. The germline V gene has CDR1 MNHEY and CDR2 SVGAGI. CDR3 region: CASSRSGQETQYF. The CDR3 DNA follows: TGTGCCAGCAGCCGTAGCGGGCAAGAGACCCAGTACTTC.

V is TRBV10-3 and J is TRBJ2-3, with 9 bases lining up with TRBD2. The CDR3 consists of 13 residues. The V segment lost 9 bases and the J segment 4 bases; nucleotides outside the gene matches: 5. The germline CDR1 and CDR2 sequences are ENHRY and SYGVKD. CDR3 DNA: TGTGCCATTGGGGCGGGAGGGGCAGATACGCAGTATTTT. Translating gives CAIGAGGADTQYF.

V and J are TRBV5-1 and TRBJ1-1, with 10 bases aligning to TRBD1. The CDR3 consists of 14 residues. The trim removed 4 bases at V and 7 bases at J, leaving 7 bases unmatched. Germline values: CDR1 SGHRS, CDR2 YFSETQ. The CDR3 is CASSGGQGSSEAFF. The CDR3 region has the DNA TGCGCCAGCAGCGGGGGACAGGGGTCGAGTGAAGCTTTCTTT.

The chain uses TRBV6-5 and TRBJ2-7; TRBD1 matches at 10 bases. Germline loops: CDR1 MNHEY, CDR2 SVGAGI. CDR3 length equals 14 residues. V was pared by 6 bases and J by 6 bases, with 8 bases of the junction left unmatched. CDR3 DNA: TGTGCCAGCAGCGATGGACAGGGGGAGTTCGAGCAGTACTTC. It codes for CASSDGQGEFEQYF.

The chain employs TRBV6-5 and TRBJ2-1, with D maybe TRBD2 (6 bases). This CDR3 is 11 amino acids long. Trimming shortened V by 4 bases and J by 15 bases, and 13 bases separated the two germline ends. CDR1 and CDR2 from the germline V gene are MNHEY and SVGAGI. The CDR3 loop reads CASSFGLRRFF. CDR3 in DNA: TGTGCCAGCAGTTTTGGACTACGGCGGTTCTTC.

The chain is built from TRBV6-6 and TRBJ1-5; D is possibly TRBD1 (5 bases). Germline loops: CDR1 MNHNY, CDR2 SVGAGI (reference sequence). Trimming cost V 8 bases and J 4 bases, with 12 bases left between them. The CDR3 length is 13 residues. The CDR3 DNA sequence: TGTGCCAGCTCTGGGGCCTGGAATCAGCCCCAGCATTTT. Protein sequence: CASSGAWNQPQHF.

The V and J genes are TRBV7-3 and TRBJ2-1, with D unclear. Germline V CDR1 and CDR2: SGHTA, FQGTGA. V dropped 1 base and J dropped 5 bases, with 6 bases sitting between them. The CDR3 sequence is 13 residues long. The CDR3 loop is CASSLSYNNEQFF. The CDR3 nucleotides read TGTGCCAGCAGCTTAAGTTACAACAATGAGCAGTTCTTC.

V is TRBV27 and J is TRBJ1-1; 9 nucleotides align to TRBD1. This CDR3 has 15 residues. The V segment lost 8 bases and the J segment 5 bases; nucleotides outside the gene matches: 12. CDR1 is MNHEY, CDR2 SMNVEV, per germline (reference sequence). CDR3 sequence reads: CASGRDRVGGTEAFF. CDR3 sequence (DNA): TGTGCCAGCGGCCGGGACAGGGTTGGAGGGACTGAAGCTTTCTTT.

The chain joins TRBV7-2 to TRBJ2-7; D is undetermined. The CDR3 extends over 15 amino acids. The V end lost 1 base, the J end lost 2 bases, and 12 bases lay between the germline ends. Germline assignment: CDR1 SGHTA and CDR2 FQGNSA. The CDR3 bases are TGTGCCAGCAGCTTAGTTGACTTATCGACCTACGAGCAGTACTTC. It is translated as CASSLVDLSTYEQYF.

The chain joins TRBV5-1 to TRBJ1-1, with D tentatively TRBD1 (5 bases). The CDR3 consists of 18 residues. Looked up from germline, CDR1 is SGHRS and CDR2 is YFSETQ. V shed 0 bases and J shed 2 bases, with 20 bases lying between them. The CDR3 DNA reads as TGCGCCAGCAGCTTGGGGCCTACGGGGGTAAGTCTTAACACTGAAGCTTTCTTT. Its translation: CASSLGPTGVSLNTEAFF. The full variable domain, its missing parts supplied by reference TRBV5-1 and TRBJ1-1, is KAGVTQTPRYLIKTRGQQVTLSCSPISGHRSVSWYQQTPGQGLQFLFEYFSETQRNKGNFPGRFSGRQFSNSRSEMNVSTLELGDSALYLCASSLGPTGVSLNTEAFFGQGTRLTVV.

The CDR3 bases are TGTGCCAGCAGAGGTCTACAGGGGCCGAAATACGAGCAGTACTTC. This codes for CASRGLQGPKYEQYF. The chain is built from TRBV6-1 and TRBJ2-7; 7 nucleotides align to TRBD1. V lost 6 bases and J lost 4; bases outside the gene matches: 12. From germline, CDR1 is MNHNS and CDR2 SASEGT. This CDR3 is built from 15 residues.

This clone was seen only once. The chain links TRBV5-6 to TRBJ2-3; 8 nucleotides match TRBD2. Germline V gene sequence: CDR1 SGHDT, CDR2 YYEEEE. V was clipped by 4 bases and J by 1 base; unmatched bases: 8. The length of the CDR3 is 16 residues. The CDR3: CASSKILADRTDTQYF. CDR3 coding DNA: TGTGCCAGCAGCAAAATACTAGCGGACCGCACAGATACGCAGTATTTT.